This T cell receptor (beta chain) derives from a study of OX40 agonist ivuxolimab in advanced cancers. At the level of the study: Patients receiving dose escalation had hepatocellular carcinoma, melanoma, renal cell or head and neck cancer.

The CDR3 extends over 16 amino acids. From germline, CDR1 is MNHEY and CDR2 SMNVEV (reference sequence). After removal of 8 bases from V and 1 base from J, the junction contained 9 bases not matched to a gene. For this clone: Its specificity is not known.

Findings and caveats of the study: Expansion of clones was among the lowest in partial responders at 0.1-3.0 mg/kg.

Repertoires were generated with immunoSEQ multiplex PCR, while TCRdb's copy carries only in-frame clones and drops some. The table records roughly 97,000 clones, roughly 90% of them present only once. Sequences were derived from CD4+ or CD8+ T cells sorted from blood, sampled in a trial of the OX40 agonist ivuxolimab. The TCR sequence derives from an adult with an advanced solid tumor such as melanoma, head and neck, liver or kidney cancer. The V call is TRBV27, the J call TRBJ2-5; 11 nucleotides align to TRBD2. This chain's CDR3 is CASHFPSGRPQETQYF. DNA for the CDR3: TGTGCCAGCCACTTTCCTAGCGGGAGGCCCCAAGAGACCCAGTACTTC.